This T cell receptor (beta chain) was obtained from a study of post-analysis software for immune sequencing data. Study-wide background: Clinical courses comprised relapsing-remitting, secondary progressive and progressive-relapsing multiple sclerosis.

There are 18 residues in the CDR3. V gave up 2 bases and J gave up 0 bases, with 17 bases separating them. Germline CDR1 and CDR2: MNHEY and SVGEGT. Unique molecular identifiers tagged the TCR beta cDNA libraries. In TCRdb, the PCR reads were re-called with MiXCR into one record per CDR3 protein. The sample yields 740,000 or so distinct CDR3 sequences, roughly 50% seen once. Study-level points and caveats: Strong same-batch co-clustering of samples appeared with F measure clustering. When patients were compared with controls, five TRBV segments were more frequent, TRBV5-6, TRBV5-1 and TRBV20-1 among them. For normalized Chao1 diversity, multiple sclerosis patients scored significantly lower than controls did.

In regard to this clonotype: Its antigen remains unidentified.

The sequence came from a girl between 10 and 17 years old with multiple sclerosis. V and J are TRBV6-2 or TRBV6-3 and TRBJ2-4; no definite D call. Sequencing input: blood. The CDR3 region is CASSYVPVDSVAKNIQYF. The CDR3 DNA follows: TGTGCCAGCAGTTACGTCCCCGTGGATTCTGTAGCCAAAAACATTCAGTACTTC.